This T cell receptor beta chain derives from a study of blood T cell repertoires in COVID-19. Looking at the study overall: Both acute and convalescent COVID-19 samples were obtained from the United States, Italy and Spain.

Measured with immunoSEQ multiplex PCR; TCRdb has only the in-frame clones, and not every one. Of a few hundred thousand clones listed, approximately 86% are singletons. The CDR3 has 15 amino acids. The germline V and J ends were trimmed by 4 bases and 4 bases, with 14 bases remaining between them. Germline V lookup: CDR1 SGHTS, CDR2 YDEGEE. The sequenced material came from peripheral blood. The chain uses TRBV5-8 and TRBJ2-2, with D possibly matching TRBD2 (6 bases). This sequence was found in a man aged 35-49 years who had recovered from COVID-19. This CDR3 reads CASSPRTKPTGELFF. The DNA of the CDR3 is TGTGCCAGCAGCCCCCGGACTAAACCCACCGGGGAGCTGTTTTTT.